This T cell receptor (beta chain) came from a study of graft-versus-host responses after intestinal transplantation. Study in general: All of the recipients had induction that used anti-thymocyte globulin, then tacrolimus and steroids for around three years. Findings of the study overall: Where graft-donor T cell macrochimerism was present, patients had high graft-versus-host to host-versus-graft clonal ratios in allografts. Detection of GvH clones occurred in recipient marrow, and some had their first appearance in ileum or blood.

On this clone itself: Its antigen is currently unknown.

The junction had 30 bases not matched to a gene; V was cut back by 7 bases and J by 7 bases. CDR3 length: 21 residues. In germline, CDR1 is SQVTM, CDR2 ANQGSEA. The method was immunoSEQ multiplex PCR; TCRdb's version includes in-frame clones alone and lacks a portion of them. Of around 99,000 clones listed, under 95% are singletons. The chain couples TRBV29-1 to TRBJ2-3; 12 bases agree with TRBD1. The sequence was collected from a human donor who received an intestinal transplant. Sequences were derived from unstimulated CD8+ T cells sorted from spleen or lymph node cells, sampled before intestinal transplant. The CDR3 bases are TGCAGCGGATTAGGGGACAGGGGGCCCACGGTGGGGACAGGGGGCTTATATACGCAGTATTTT. This gives the protein CSGLGDRGPTVGTGGLYTQYF.